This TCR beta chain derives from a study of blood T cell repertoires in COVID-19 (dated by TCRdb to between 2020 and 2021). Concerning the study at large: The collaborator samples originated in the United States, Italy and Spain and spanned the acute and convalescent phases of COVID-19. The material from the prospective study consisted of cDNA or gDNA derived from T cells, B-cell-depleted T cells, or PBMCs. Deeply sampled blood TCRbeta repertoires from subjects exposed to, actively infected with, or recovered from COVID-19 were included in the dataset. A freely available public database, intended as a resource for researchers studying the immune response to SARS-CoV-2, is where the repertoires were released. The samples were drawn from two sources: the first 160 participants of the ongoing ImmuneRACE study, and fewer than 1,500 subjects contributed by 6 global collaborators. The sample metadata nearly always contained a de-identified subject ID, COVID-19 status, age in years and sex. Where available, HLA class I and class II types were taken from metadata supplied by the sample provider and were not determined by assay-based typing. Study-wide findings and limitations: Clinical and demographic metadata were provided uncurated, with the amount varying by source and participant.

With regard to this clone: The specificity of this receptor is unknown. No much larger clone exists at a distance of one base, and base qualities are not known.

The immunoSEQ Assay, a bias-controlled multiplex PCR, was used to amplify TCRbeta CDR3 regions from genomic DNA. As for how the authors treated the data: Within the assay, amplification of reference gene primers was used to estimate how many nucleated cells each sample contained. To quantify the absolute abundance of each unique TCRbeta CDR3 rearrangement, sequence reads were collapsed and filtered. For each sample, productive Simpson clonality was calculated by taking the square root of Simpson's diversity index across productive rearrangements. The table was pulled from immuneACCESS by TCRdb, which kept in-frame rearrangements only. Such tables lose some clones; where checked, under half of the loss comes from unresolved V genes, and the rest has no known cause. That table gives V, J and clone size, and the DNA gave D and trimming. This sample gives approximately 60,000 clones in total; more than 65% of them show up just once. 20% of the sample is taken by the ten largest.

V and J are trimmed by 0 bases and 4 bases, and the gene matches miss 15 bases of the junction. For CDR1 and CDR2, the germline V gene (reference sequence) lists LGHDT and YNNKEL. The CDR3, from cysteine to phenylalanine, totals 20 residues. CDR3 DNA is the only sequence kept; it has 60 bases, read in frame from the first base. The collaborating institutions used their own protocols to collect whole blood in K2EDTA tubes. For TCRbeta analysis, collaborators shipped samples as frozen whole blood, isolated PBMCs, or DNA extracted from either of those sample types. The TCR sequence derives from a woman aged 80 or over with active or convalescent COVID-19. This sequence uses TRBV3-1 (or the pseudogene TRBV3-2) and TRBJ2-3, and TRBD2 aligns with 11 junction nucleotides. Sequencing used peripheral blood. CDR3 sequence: CASSQESQFAGTSGSDTQYF. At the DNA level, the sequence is TGTGCCAGCAGCCAAGAGAGTCAGTTCGCCGGGACTAGCGGTTCAGATACGCAGTATTTT.